This is a list of T cell receptor beta chains from one sample in a study of lymphopenia after photon versus proton radiotherapy. Only in-frame clones appear in the TCRdb table, and some are missing; sequencing was by immunoSEQ multiplex PCR. The sample lists tens of thousands of clones; approximately 88% were seen once. The specimen was peripheral blood, collected from a patient treated with proton-based radiotherapy. All receptors come from a woman aged 60-75 years with cholangiocarcinoma. Some clones in this sample may be carry-over from other donors' samples. The CDR3 runs from the conserved cysteine through the conserved F or W. D genes are given only for firm matches. Only part of the rows carry a size: once, few, many, or a class if the clone is expanded.

size	V	J	D	CDR3	DNA
.	TRBV27	TRBJ1-1	.	CASSRLGRGMNTEAFF	TGTGCCAGCAGTCGCTTGGGGCGGGGGATGAACACTGAAGCTTTCTTT
.	TRBV2	TRBJ1-6	.	CASSALGGSSPLHF	TGTGCCAGCAGTGCTCTGGGGGGAAGTTCACCCCTCCACTTT
once	TRBV11-1	TRBJ2-1	TRBD2	CASSLHGTSGSNEQFF	TGTGCCAGCAGCTTACACGGGACTAGCGGGAGTAATGAGCAGTTCTTC
.	TRBV6-5	TRBJ1-6	TRBD1	CASSRDRVNSPLHF	TGTGCCAGCAGTCGTGACAGGGTTAATTCACCCCTCCACTTT
.	TRBV16	TRBJ2-1	.	CASSLLVLSSYNEQFF	TGTGCCAGCAGCCTACTCGTCTTGAGCTCCTACAATGAGCAGTTCTTC
.	TRBV5-1	TRBJ2-5	.	CASRLIQGSDETQYF	TGCGCCAGCAGACTCATTCAGGGTTCTGATGAGACCCAGTACTTC
.	TRBV11-3	TRBJ2-7	.	CASSLVGPPRGEQYF	TGTGCCAGCAGCTTAGTGGGACCCCCAAGGGGGGAGCAGTACTTC
.	TRBV19	TRBJ1-1	TRBD1	CASSNPGGPPTEAFF	TGTGCCAGTAGTAACCCAGGGGGCCCACCCACTGAAGCTTTCTTT
.	TRBV29-1	TRBJ2-1	TRBD2	CSGGPSGGEDEQFF	TGCAGCGGGGGACCTAGCGGAGGGGAGGATGAGCAGTTCTTC
.	TRBV28	TRBJ2-7	TRBD1	CASSLAGTGTYEQYF	TGTGCCAGCAGTCTAGCCGGGACAGGGACCTACGAGCAGTACTTC
.	TRBV19	TRBJ1-2	.	CASSISKKGYTF	TGTGCCAGTAGTATCTCCAAGAAAGGCTACACCTTC
few	TRBV6-6	TRBJ1-4	TRBD1	CASSGQGALYEKLFF	TGTGCCAGCAGTGGACAGGGGGCTTTGTATGAAAAACTGTTTTTT
.	TRBV23-1	TRBJ2-7	.	CASSQSWTVSTRGSEQYF	TGCGCCAGCAGTCAATCGTGGACAGTTTCGACCCGAGGGAGCGAGCAGTACTTC
many	TRBV2	TRBJ1-3	TRBD1	CASRGTATGNTIYF	TGTGCCAGCAGAGGGACAGCTACTGGAAACACCATATATTTT
.	TRBV4-2	TRBJ1-5	.	CASSPPSGQPQHF	TGTGCCAGCAGCCCCCCGTCCGGGCAGCCCCAGCATTTT
.	TRBV6-6	TRBJ2-5	.	CASSDREETQYF	TGTGCCAGCAGCGACAGAGAAGAGACCCAGTACTTC
.	TRBV7-9	TRBJ1-4	.	CASSSSGVPNEKLFF	TGTGCCAGCAGCTCTAGCGGGGTGCCTAATGAAAAACTGTTTTTT
once	TRBV7-9	TRBJ1-5	.	CASSLEGGATGLNNQPQHF	TGTGCCAGCAGCTTAGAGGGGGGAGCCACTGGGCTGAACAATCAGCCCCAGCATTTT
.	TRBV10-2	TRBJ2-5	.	CASSPGSETQYF	TGCGCCAGCAGCCCAGGGTCGGAGACCCAGTACTTC
.	TRBV14	TRBJ2-5	TRBD2	CASSQIGAVTSGSETQYF	TGTGCCAGCAGCCAAATCGGGGCGGTCACTAGCGGGAGTGAGACCCAGTACTTC
.	TRBV5-1	TRBJ2-1	.	CASSLSDGSYNEQFF	TGCGCCAGCAGCTTGAGCGACGGCTCCTACAATGAGCAGTTCTTC
.	TRBV27	TRBJ2-7	TRBD1	CASSLFRQGRRYEQYF	TGTGCCAGCAGTTTATTCCGACAGGGGAGAAGATACGAGCAGTACTTC
.	TRBV19	TRBJ2-1	.	CASSIFGLNSYNEQFF	TGTGCCAGTAGTATTTTCGGACTCAACTCCTACAATGAGCAGTTCTTC
.	TRBV9	TRBJ1-3	.	CASSAPGGIGNTIYF	TGTGCCAGCAGCGCCCCTGGCGGGATTGGAAACACCATATATTTT
.	TRBV7-2	TRBJ2-5	.	CASSPSWGFQETQYF	TGTGCCAGCAGCCCGAGCTGGGGATTCCAAGAGACCCAGTACTTC
.	TRBV2	TRBJ1-4	.	CASSESWAPKLFF	TGTGCCAGCAGTGAAAGCTGGGCCCCAAAACTGTTTTTT
once	TRBV18	TRBJ1-1	.	CASSRLPGVTEAFF	TGTGCCAGCTCACGCCTTCCGGGGGTCACTGAAGCTTTCTTT
.	TRBV5-6	TRBJ1-1	.	CASSLGGGSVTEAFF	TGTGCCAGCAGCTTGGGGGGAGGGTCGGTCACTGAAGCTTTCTTT
.	TRBV7-9	TRBJ2-2	TRBD1	CASSPGQLTGTGELFF	TGTGCCAGCAGCCCGGGACAGCTCACCGGGACCGGGGAGCTGTTTTTT
.	TRBV7-7	TRBJ2-3	.	CASSQQGATDTQYF	TGTGCCAGCAGCCAACAGGGAGCGACAGATACGCAGTATTTT
.	TRBV9	TRBJ1-5	.	CASSVGGPQPQHF	TGTGCCAGCAGCGTAGGTGGTCCTCAGCCCCAGCATTTT
.	TRBV4-3	TRBJ2-7	TRBD2	CASSQDYMSGSSYEQYF	TGCGCCAGCAGCCAAGATTACATGAGCGGGAGCTCCTACGAGCAGTACTTC
.	TRBV28	TRBJ2-7	.	CASSGSDRFSYEQYF	TGTGCCAGCAGCGGCTCCGACAGGTTCTCCTACGAGCAGTACTTC
.	TRBV7-9	TRBJ1-4	TRBD1	CASSRRQGGFNEKLFF	TGTGCCAGCAGCCGCCGACAGGGAGGTTTTAATGAAAAACTGTTTTTT
.	TRBV6-4	TRBJ2-3	.	CASSDSSGTGGDTQYF	TGTGCCAGCAGTGACTCGTCAGGCACCGGGGGAGATACGCAGTATTTT
.	TRBV6-5	TRBJ1-5	.	CASSYRPDQPQHF	TGTGCCAGCAGTTACCGACCAGATCAGCCCCAGCATTTT
few	TRBV5-4	TRBJ1-5	.	CASSPGPASNQPQHF	TGTGCCAGCAGCCCGGGACCAGCGAGCAATCAGCCCCAGCATTTT
.	TRBV2	TRBJ2-1	.	CASKGPYNEQFF	TGTGCCAGCAAAGGGCCCTACAATGAGCAGTTCTTC